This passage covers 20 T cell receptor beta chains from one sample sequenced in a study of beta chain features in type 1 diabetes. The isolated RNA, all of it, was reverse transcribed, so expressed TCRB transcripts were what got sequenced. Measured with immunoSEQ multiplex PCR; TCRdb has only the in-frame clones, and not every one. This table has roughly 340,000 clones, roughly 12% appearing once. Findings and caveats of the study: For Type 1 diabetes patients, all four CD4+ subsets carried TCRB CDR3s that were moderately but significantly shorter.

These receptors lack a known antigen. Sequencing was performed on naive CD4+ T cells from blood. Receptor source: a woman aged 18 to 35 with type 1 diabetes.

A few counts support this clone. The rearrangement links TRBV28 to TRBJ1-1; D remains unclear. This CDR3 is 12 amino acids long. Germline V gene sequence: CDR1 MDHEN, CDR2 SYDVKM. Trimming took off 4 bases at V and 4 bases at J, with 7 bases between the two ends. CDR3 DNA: TGTGCCAGCAGTTGGGGAGCCACTGAAGCTTTCTTT. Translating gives CASSWGATEAFF.

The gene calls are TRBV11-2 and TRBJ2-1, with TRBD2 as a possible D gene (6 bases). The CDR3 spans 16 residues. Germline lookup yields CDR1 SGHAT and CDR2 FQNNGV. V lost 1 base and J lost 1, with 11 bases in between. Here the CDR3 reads CASSLGLAESYNEQFF. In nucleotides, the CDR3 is TGTGCCAGCAGCTTAGGTTTAGCGGAATCCTACAATGAGCAGTTCTTC.

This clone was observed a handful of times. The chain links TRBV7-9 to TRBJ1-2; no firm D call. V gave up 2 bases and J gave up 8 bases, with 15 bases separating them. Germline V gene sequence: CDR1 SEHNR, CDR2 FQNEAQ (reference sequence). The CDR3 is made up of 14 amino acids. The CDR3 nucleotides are TGTGCCAGCAGCTTATCGTGGACTCTCGGGGGCTACACCTTC. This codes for CASSLSWTLGGYTF.

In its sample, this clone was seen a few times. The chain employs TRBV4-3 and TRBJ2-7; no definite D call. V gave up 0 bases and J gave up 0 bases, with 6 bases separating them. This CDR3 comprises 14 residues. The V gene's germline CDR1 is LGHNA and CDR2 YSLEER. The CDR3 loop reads CASSQDLSSYEQYF. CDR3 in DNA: TGCGCCAGCAGCCAAGATCTGAGCTCCTACGAGCAGTACTTC.

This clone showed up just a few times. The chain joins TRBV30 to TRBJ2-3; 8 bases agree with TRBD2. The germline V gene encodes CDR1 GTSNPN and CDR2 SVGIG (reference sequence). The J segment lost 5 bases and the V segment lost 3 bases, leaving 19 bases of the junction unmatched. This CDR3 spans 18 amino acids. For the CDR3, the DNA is TGTGCCTGGAGCTACCTGGCCGGGAGGGCCAGACGGGAAGATACGCAGTATTTT. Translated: CAWSYLAGRARREDTQYF.

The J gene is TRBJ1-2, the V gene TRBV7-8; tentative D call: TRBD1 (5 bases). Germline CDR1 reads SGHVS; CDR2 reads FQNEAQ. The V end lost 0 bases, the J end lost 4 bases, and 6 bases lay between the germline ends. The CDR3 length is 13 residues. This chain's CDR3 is CASSLATAYGYTF. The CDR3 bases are TGTGCCAGCAGCTTAGCGACAGCCTATGGCTACACCTTC.

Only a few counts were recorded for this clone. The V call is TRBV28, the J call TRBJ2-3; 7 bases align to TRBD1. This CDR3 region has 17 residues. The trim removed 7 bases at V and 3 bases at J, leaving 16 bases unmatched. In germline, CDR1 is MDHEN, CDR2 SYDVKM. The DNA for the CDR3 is TGTGCCAGCACCCCGGACAGGTGGGGGACCCGGACAGATACGCAGTATTTT. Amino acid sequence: CASTPDRWGTRTDTQYF.

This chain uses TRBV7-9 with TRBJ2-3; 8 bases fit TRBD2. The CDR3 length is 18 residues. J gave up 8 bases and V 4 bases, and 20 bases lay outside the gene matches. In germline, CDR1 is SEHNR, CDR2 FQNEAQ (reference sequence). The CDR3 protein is CASSSPAGGAGASSTQYF. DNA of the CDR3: TGTGCCAGCAGCTCCCCGGCGGGAGGAGCGGGAGCCTCTAGTACGCAGTATTTT. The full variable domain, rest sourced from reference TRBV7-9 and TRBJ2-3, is DTGVSQNPRHKITKRGQNVTFRCDPISEHNRLYWYRQTLGQGPEFLTYFQNEAQLEKSRLLSDRFSAERPKGSFSTLEIQRTEQGDSAMYLCASSSPAGGAGASSTQYFGPGTRLTVL.

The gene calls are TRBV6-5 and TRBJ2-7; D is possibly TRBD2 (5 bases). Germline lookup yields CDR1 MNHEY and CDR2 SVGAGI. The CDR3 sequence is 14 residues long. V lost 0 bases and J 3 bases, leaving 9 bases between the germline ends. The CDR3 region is CASSYSIRGYEQYF. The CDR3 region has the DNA TGTGCCAGCAGTTACTCGATCCGGGGCTACGAGCAGTACTTC.

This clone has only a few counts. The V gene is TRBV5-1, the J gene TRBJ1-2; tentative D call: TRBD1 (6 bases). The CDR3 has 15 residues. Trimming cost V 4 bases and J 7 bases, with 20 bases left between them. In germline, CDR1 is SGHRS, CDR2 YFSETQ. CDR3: CASSPLGGGDGGYTF. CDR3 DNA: TGCGCCAGCAGCCCGCTTGGGGGGGGCGATGGTGGCTACACCTTC.

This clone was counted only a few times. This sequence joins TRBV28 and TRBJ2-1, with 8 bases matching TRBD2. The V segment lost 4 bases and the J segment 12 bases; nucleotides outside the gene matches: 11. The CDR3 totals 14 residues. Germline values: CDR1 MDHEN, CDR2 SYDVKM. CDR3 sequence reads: CASSSRTSRHGQFF. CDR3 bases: TGTGCCAGCAGTTCCCGGACTAGCAGGCACGGGCAGTTCTTC.

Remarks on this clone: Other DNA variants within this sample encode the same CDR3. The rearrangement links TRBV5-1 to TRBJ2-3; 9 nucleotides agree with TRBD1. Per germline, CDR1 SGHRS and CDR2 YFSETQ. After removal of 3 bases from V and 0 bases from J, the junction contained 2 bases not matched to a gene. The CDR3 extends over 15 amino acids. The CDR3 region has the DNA TGCGCCAGCAGCTGGGGACAGGGTAGCACAGATACGCAGTATTTT. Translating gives CASSWGQGSTDTQYF.

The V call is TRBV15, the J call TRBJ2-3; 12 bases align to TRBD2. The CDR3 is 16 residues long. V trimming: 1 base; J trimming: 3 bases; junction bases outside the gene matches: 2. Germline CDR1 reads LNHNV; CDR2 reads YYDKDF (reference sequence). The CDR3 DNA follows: TGTGCCACCAGCAGAGGGACTAGCGGGGTAACAGATACGCAGTATTTT. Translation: CATSRGTSGVTDTQYF.

CDR3 loop: CASSITDGTSDTQYF. CDR3 nucleotide sequence: TGCGCCAGCAGCATCACCGACGGGACTTCAGATACGCAGTATTTT. V and J are TRBV5-1 and TRBJ2-3, with a weak D call TRBD2 (6 bases). Germline CDR1 SGHRS, CDR2 YFSETQ. Trimming left V 4 bases short and J 4 bases short, with 16 bases between. The CDR3 length is 15 residues.

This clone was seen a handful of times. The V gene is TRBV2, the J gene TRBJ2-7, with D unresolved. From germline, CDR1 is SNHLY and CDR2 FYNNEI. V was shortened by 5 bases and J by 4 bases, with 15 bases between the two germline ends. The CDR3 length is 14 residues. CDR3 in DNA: TGTGCCAGCAGTCTCACCGGGTTTTGGTACGAGCAGTACTTC. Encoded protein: CASSLTGFWYEQYF.

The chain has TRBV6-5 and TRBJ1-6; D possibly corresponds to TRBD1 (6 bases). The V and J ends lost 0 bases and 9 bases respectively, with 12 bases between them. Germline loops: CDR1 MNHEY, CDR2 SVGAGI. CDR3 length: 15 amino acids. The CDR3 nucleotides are TGTGCCAGCAGTTACTCCTCCAGGGGAGTTTCACCCCTCCACTTT. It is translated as CASSYSSRGVSPLHF.

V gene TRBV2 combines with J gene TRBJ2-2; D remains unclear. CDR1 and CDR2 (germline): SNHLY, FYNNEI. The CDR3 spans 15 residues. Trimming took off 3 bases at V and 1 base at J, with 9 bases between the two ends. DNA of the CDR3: TGTGCCAGCAGTGACGCACTCGTGAACACCGGGGAGCTGTTTTTT. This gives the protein CASSDALVNTGELFF.

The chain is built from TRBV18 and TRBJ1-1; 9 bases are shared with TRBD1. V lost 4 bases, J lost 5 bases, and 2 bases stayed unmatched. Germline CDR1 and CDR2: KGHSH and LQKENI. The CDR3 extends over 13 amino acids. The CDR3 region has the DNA TGTGCCAGCTCACTACAGGGGGCGACTGAAGCTTTCTTT. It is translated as CASSLQGATEAFF.

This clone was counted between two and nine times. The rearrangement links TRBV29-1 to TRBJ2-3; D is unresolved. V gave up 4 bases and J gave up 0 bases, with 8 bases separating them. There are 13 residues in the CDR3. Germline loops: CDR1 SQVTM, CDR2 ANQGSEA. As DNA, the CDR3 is TGCAGCGTTGCTGTTACTAGCACAGATACGCAGTATTTT. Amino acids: CSVAVTSTDTQYF.

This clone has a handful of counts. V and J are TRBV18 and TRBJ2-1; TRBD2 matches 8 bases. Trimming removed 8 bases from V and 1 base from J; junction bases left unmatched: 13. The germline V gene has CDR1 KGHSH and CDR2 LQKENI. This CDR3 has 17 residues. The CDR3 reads CASARAGGGSSYNEQFF. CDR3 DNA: TGTGCCAGCGCAAGGGCGGGAGGCGGCTCTTCCTACAATGAGCAGTTCTTC.